Reported below is one T cell receptor beta chain. The target of this receptor is not known. Inclusive of the bounding cysteine and phenylalanine, the CDR3 is 10 residues long. Left in the record is the CDR3 DNA by itself, 30 bases read in frame from the first base. Sequences SNHLY (CDR1) and FYNNEI (CDR2) are obtained from the germline V gene. The trim is 11 bases for V and 7 bases for J, with a gap of 12 bases between the germline ends. The cohort was made up of about 610 healthy bone marrow donors. At the time of sampling, all cohort members were nominally healthy, though unrecorded immune exposures were likely present. The donor tested CMV seropositive and was one of the 289 seropositive cohort members. Each donor provided a peripheral blood sample, and peripheral blood mononuclear cells were used for TCR beta sequencing. Genomic DNA was extracted from the blood cell samples with the Qiagen DNeasy Blood Extraction Kit.

This specimen comes from a study of cytomegalovirus exposure and HLA in healthy donors (dated 2017 in TCRdb). About the full investigation: In an earlier analysis of under 750 of the donors, roughly 300 Gb of sequence data and 117 million unique TCR beta sequences from roughly 200 million T cells were reported. Around 320 gigabases of sequencing data and some 85 million unique TCR sequences were included in an early release covering roughly 600 HLA-typed donors. Of the approximately 400 genotyped donors, 81% fell in the genetic ancestry cluster associated with self-reported Caucasian donors. The study aimed to test whether signatures of past pathogen exposure could be identified by cataloging public T cell receptors. The study used immunosequencing to profile the T cell repertoires of several hundred subjects and linked those repertoires to cytomegalovirus serostatus. In addition to the first cohort of 650 to 750 subjects, a separate validation cohort of about 120 different subjects was used. The study combined high-throughput TCR immunosequencing, statistical association of individual TCRs with disease status, and machine learning to predict cytomegalovirus infection status. To study patterns of TCR occurrence, a later analysis re-analyzed previously published TCR beta repertoires from 500 to 850 donors and added high-resolution HLA genotyping. Rather than drawing on any new phenotypic data, the later analysis identified candidate immune exposures from TCR beta sequences and the way those sequences occurred across donors. To decide whether each TCR beta V gene segment behaved as functional or pseudogenic, an earlier analysis of some 600 of the donors relied on high-throughput TCR beta sequencing. Donor age, sex, ethnicity and CMV serostatus were collected together with the repertoire data. Genome-wide SNP genotypes for about three fifths of the roughly 670 donors were used in a later genetic analysis, which treated that subset as a discovery cohort. Every repertoire in the discovery cohort had been generated on one and the same sequencing platform. Both class I and class II loci were covered by HLA typing, at four-digit resolution. Typing coverage differed by locus: A, B, C, DRB1 and DQB1 were typed in about 620-640 donors, DQA1 in approximately 520, DPA1 in 600 to 610, and DPB1 in just under 490. Four or five DR-DQ haplotypes were handled as single units for association and clustering because linkage in the cohort was strong. Among almost 400 genotyped donors of the cohort, an average of about 240,000 unique TCR beta nucleotide sequences were sequenced per donor, roughly 20% of them non-productive.

Libraries were made using the immunoSEQ multiplex PCR assay. For the multiplex PCR, a mixture combining 60 forward primers for TCR Vbeta segments and 13 reverse primers for TCR Jbeta segments was used. The CDR3 region of rearranged TCR beta genes was amplified from genomic DNA with a multiplex PCR assay. On the Illumina HiSeq System, the amplified TCR beta libraries were sequenced as 87-base-pair reads. Regarding the original processing steps: A later analysis tallied 75 million to 85 million unique TCR beta chains across the roughly 610 repertoires, and about 12 million of those chains were shared by two or more donors. Raw reads were error-corrected and collapsed into unique sequences by a nearest-neighbor algorithm in which closely related sequences were merged to remove PCR and sequencing errors. To assign V, D and J gene segments, CDR3 sequences were aligned to IMGT reference sequences. For a sequence to be retained, at least a six-nucleotide match to both a V gene segment and a J gene segment was required. A rearrangement was called productive if the CDR3 had no stop codons and remained in frame with V and J, and every other rearrangement was called non-productive. CDR3 was defined by IMGT convention, running from the second conserved V-encoded cysteine to the conserved J-encoded phenylalanine. The earlier analysis of 587 of the donors excluded sequences that lacked an unambiguous match to a single V gene segment. An earlier analysis of some 610 of the donors called V segments functional above 56.7% productive rearrangements and segregating when the between-donor standard deviation exceeded 5%. A statistical classification framework was built to diagnose cytomegalovirus status from the catalog of TCR beta chain sequences. A later analysis assigned V and J genes by comparing TCR nucleotide sequences with IMGT/GENE-DB human TR gene sequences. In a later analysis, CDR3 sequences and most-parsimonious VDJ recombination scenarios were assigned using the TCRdist pipeline. In a later analysis, every TCR beta chain was defined by the combination of its CDR3 amino acid sequence and its V-gene family, and reads without a unique V-gene family were dropped. To address suspected cross-contamination and a sequencing artifact, a later analysis removed under 600 highly shared, low-generation-probability nucleotide sequences. In a later analysis, a clonal expansion index for each public chain was calculated from normalized within-repertoire ranks of inferred template counts. In a later analysis, generation probabilities were computed using a VDJ recombination model fitted to out-of-frame rearrangements, and the results were checked against IGoR. A later analysis scored TCR-TCR, TCR-HLA and TCR-CMV co-occurrence with hypergeometric tests, applying a repertoire-size bias correction to TCR pairs. A later analysis estimated false discovery rates by permuting HLA or CMV assignments 20 times. A later analysis grouped co-occurring TCRs with DBSCAN, adding TCRdist sequence similarity when clustering within HLA-allele-positive subsets. Repertoires with fewer than 30,000 or more than 120,000 public chains, plus five repertoires with anomalous nucleotide sharing, were excluded from co-occurrence clustering. Sourced from immuneACCESS, this table was stored by TCRdb with only in-frame sequences that have V and J called. A share of the clones is absent; for the studies checked, an unresolved V gene accounts for under half, and the remainder has no known explanation. The V and J calls and clone size were taken over from that table, and D and trimming were inferred from the DNA. The sample's clone listing holds about 200,000 clones. The ten largest make up more than 0.95% of the sample.

Broad study findings and their caveats: In a later analysis, HLA-associated TCR beta chains were found to be more clonally expanded and to have lower generation probabilities than equally common non-associated chains. A later analysis found that most CMV-associated TCR beta chains appeared HLA-restricted, with HLA associations seemingly driven largely by CMV exposure. At a false discovery rate of 0.05, a later analysis linked around 17,000 TCR beta sequences to specific HLA alleles. HLA typing was unavailable for some donors at each locus, so association tests used only the typed subset. A group of highly shared sequence variants was considered likely to be a technical artifact of the sequencing pipeline. Because the 87-base-pair reads could not distinguish some IMGT-functional V segments, including TRBV6-2 and TRBV6-3, those segments were excluded. Three of the identified cytomegalovirus-associated TCR beta chains were confirmed in vitro to be specific for cytomegalovirus antigens. Strong co-occurrence of HLA alleles, especially DR and DQ, made assigning TCR associations to individual alleles difficult. In this cohort, only TCR beta chains were sequenced, and detectable features were limited by the absence of alpha or paired-chain data. A later genetic analysis associated a missense DCLRE1C variant with V-gene and J-gene trimming of TCR beta chains, and an independent cohort replicated the association. Linkage disequilibrium might explain the correlated functional status among segregating V segments, but an unknown experimental factor could not be ruled out. In a later analysis, the rate of TCR association differed among HLA loci, with DRB1 alleles having the most associated TCRs and HLA-C alleles having the fewest. The only immune exposure information available for the cohort was CMV serostatus. According to a later genetic analysis, donors in an Asian-associated ancestry cluster had fewer N-insertions in productive TCRs than the approximately 650-donor mean. Most TCR sequences were observed very rarely across donors, whereas some public TCRs were present in many individuals. Some 16 rarely observed V segments, including chromosome 9 orphons, were excluded from the earlier analysis of a few hundred of the donors because counts were too low. According to a later analysis, parvovirus B19, influenza, CMV and Epstein-Barr virus appeared linked to several top co-occurrence clusters. The classifier was reported to diagnose cytomegalovirus status with high specificity and sensitivity in both the original and validation cohorts. Presence/absence analyses assumed roughly uniform sequencing depth across donors, an assumption that may not hold. An earlier analysis of approximately 570 of the donors showed that most TCR beta V segments appeared in productive rearrangements either about 87% or about 30% of the time, which broadly matched IMGT annotations. A total of around 150 TCR beta chains were listed by the study as associated with cytomegalovirus. The authors suggested that the approach could potentially be extended to other disease states and immunological phenotypes. A further reported finding was that TCR beta sequences accurately predicted the HLA-A and HLA-B alleles for most subjects in the first cohort.

The chain uses TRBV2 and TRBJ2-7, with an unclear D gene assignment. This clonotype was sampled from a girl aged 2-10 years in good health and CMV-seropositive. Specimen: PBMCs. Read as DNA, the sequence is TGTGCCGTCGGTCCGGGTGAGCAGTACTTC. Its protein is CAVGPGEQYF. The entire variable domain, with the stretches around the CDR3 drawn from the reference TRBV2 and TRBJ2-7 proteins, is EPEVTQTPSHQVTQMGQEVILRCVPISNHLYFYWYRQILGQKVEFLVSFYNNEISEKSEIFDDQFSVERPDGSNFTLKIRSTKLEDSAMYFCAVGPGEQYFGPGTRLTVT.